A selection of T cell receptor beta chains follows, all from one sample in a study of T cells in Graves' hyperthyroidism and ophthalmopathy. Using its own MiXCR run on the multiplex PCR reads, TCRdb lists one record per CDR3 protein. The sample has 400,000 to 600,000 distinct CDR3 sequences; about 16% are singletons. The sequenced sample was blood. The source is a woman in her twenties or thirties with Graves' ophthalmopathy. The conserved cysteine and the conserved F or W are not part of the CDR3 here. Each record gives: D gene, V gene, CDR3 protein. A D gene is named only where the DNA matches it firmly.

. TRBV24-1 ATSKGRSTNEKLF
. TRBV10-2 ASSEDSLNTEAF
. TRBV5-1 ASSYRGGGSYEQY
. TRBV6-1 ASSSSTRNEQF
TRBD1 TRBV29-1 SVGPPGGNEQF
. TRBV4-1 ASSQEQRIETQY
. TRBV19 ASKSHNEQF
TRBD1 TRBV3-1 ASSQDSGGGQPQH
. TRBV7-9 ASSSVDRGTQY
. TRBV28 VSSFHDRNTGELF
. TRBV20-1 SARSLGGVDQPQH
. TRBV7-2 ASSLELESSYNEQF
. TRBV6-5 ASSYSIISSPSTDTQY
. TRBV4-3 ASSQDSGFYTEAF
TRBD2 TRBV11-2 ASSTTTSGSSREQF
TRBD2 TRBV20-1 SAGKGSGSFPDTQY
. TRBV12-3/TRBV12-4 ASSRRDEQF
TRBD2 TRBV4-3 ASSQEVAGGLDTQY